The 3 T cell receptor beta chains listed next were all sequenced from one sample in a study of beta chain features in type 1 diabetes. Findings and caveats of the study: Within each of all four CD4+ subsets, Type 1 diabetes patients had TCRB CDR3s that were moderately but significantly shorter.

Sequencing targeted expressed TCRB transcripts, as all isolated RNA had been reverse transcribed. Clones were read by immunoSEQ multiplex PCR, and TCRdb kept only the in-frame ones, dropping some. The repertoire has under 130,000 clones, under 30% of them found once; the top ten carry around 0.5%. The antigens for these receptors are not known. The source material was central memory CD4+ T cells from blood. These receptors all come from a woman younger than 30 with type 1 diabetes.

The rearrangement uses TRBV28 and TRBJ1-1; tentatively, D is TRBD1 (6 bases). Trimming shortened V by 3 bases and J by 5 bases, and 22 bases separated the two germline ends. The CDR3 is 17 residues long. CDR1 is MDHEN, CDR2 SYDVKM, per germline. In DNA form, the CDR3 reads TGTGCCAGCAGTTTGGTCCGTGATACAGGGAGGGGAACTGAAGCTTTCTTT. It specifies CASSLVRDTGRGTEAFF.

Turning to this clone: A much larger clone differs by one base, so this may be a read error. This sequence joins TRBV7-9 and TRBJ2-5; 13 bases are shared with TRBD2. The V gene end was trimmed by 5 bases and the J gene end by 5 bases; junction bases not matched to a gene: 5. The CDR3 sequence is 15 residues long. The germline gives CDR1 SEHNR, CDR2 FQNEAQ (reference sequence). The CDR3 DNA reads TGTGCCAGCAGCGCCGGGACTAGCGGGACCGAGACCCAGTACTTC. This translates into CASSAGTSGTETQYF. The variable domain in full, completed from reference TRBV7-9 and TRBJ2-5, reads DTGVSQNPRHKITKRGQNVTFRCDPISEHNRLYWYRQTLGQGPEFLTYFQNEAQLEKSRLLSDRFSAERPKGSFSTLEIQRTEQGDSAMYLCASSAGTSGTETQYFGPGTRLLVL.

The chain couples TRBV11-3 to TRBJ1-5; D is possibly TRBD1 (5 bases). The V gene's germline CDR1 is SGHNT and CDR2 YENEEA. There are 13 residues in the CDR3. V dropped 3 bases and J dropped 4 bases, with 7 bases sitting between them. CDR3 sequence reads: CASSLGLNQPQHF. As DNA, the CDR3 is TGTGCCAGCAGCTTGGGGCTTAATCAGCCCCAGCATTTT.